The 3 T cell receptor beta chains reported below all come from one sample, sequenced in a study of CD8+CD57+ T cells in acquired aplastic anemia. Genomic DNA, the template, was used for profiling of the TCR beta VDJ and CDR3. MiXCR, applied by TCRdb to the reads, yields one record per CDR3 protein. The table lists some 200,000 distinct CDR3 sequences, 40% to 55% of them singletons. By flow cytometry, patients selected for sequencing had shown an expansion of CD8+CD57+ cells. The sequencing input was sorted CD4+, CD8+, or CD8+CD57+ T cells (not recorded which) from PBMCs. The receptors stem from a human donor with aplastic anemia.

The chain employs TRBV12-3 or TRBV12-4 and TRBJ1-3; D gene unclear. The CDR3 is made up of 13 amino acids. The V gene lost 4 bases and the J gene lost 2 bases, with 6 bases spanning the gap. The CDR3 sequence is CASSSSAGNTIYF. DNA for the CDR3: TGTGCCAGCAGTTCGAGCGCTGGAAACACCATATATTTT.

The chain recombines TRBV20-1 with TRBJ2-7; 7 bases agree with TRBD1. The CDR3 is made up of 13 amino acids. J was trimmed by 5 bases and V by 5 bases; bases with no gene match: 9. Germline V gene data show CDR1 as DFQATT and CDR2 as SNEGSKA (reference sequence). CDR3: CSAGSGGINEQYF. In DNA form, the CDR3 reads TGCAGTGCTGGGTCAGGGGGAATCAACGAGCAGTACTTC.

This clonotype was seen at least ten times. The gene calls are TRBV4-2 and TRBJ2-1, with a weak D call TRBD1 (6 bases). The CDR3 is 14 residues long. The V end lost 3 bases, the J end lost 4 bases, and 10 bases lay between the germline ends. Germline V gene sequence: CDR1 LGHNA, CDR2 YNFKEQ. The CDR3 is CASSQGQGYNEQFF. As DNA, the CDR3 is TGTGCCAGCAGCCAGGGACAAGGTTACAATGAGCAGTTCTTC.